The clone carrying this T cell receptor (beta chain) was detected a few times. What it binds is not known. The CDR3 loop spans 11 amino acids. V was shortened by 6 bases and J by 5 bases, with 8 bases between the two germline ends. Looked up from germline, CDR1 is SGHRS and CDR2 is YFSETQ. Data came from immunoSEQ multiplex PCR; TCRdb stores just in-frame clones and leaves some out. This repertoire shows about 46,000 clones, roughly four fifths found once; its top ten account for 1.5% to 2%. This specimen comes from a study of OX40 agonist ivuxolimab in advanced cancers. Study conclusions and caveats: With doses of 0.1 to 3.0 mg/kg, CD4+ and CD8+ blood T cells had undergone clonal expansion by week 6.

V is TRBV5-1 and J is TRBJ1-1; TRBD1 might be the D (6 bases). The sample consisted of CD4+ or CD8+ T cells sorted from blood, taken in a trial of the OX40 agonist ivuxolimab. This receptor was obtained from an adult with an advanced solid tumor such as melanoma, head and neck, liver or kidney cancer. DNA for the CDR3: TGCGCCAGCAAGGGGGAGACTGAAGCTTTCTTT. Translating it yields CASKGETEAFF.